This paragraph covers one T cell receptor beta chain sequence. These data come from a study of T cells after posttransplantation cyclophosphamide. TCRdb keeps only in-frame clones here, not all; method: immunoSEQ multiplex PCR. Among some 43,000 clones, roughly 88% were seen once, and the ten largest hold under 2.5%. Per the germline V gene, CDR1 is SGDLS and CDR2 is YYNGEE. The CDR3 totals 15 residues. Trimming removed 4 bases from V and 7 bases from J, with 17 bases in between. Cyclophosphamide on days +3 and +4 followed busulfan-fludarabine conditioning and a marrow graft. The chain combines TRBV9 with TRBJ1-4; no clear D gene. Material: PBMCs, obtained about 62 days after allogeneic stem cell transplant with posttransplant cyclophosphamide. This TCR was sampled from a male patient between 55 and 70 years old who received an allogeneic stem cell transplant from a related donor and was CMV-positive. Some of these T cells may belong to the graft donor. Written as DNA, the CDR3 is TGTGCCAGCAGCCCCTACCCGGGAACGGTTGAAAAACTGTTTTTT. Its protein product is CASSPYPGTVEKLFF.